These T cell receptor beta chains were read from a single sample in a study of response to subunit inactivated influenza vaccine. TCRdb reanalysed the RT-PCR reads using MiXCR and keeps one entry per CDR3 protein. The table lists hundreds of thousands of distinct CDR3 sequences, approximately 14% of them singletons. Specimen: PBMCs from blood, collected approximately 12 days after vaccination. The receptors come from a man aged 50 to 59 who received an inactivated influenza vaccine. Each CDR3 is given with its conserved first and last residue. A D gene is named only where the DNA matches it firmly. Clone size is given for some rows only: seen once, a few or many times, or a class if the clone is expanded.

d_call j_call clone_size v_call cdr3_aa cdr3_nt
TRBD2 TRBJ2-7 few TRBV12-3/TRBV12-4 CASIRGDGRTGQYF TGTGCCAGCATCCGGGGGGACGGACGCACAGGGCAGTACTTC
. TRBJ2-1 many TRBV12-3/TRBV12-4 CASRDPSFNEQFF TGTGCCAGCAGAGACCCTAGTTTCAATGAGCAGTTCTTC
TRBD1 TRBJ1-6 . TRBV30 CAWARGKSPLHF TGTGCCTGGGCCAGGGGGAAGTCACCCCTCCACTTT
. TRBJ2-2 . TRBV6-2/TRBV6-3 CASSYITGELFF TGTGCCAGCAGTTATATCACCGGGGAGCTGTTTTTT
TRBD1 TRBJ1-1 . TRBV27 CASSLSGTGILTEAFF TGTGCCAGCAGTTTATCAGGGACAGGGATTCTCACTGAAGCTTTCTTT
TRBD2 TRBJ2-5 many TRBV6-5 CASSSSLPGLSETQYF TGTGCCAGCAGTTCCAGCTTACCGGGACTATCAGAGACCCAGTACTTC
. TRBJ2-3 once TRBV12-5 CASGLSSLGDTQYF TGTGCTAGTGGTTTATCGAGTCTTGGGGATACGCAGTATTTT
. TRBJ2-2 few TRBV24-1 CATSDLLGTANTGELFF TGTGCCACCAGTGATTTGTTGGGCACCGCGAACACCGGGGAGCTGTTTTTT
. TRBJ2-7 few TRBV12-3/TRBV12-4 CASSFKMVSEQYF TGTGCCAGCAGTTTTAAGATGGTGTCCGAGCAGTACTTC
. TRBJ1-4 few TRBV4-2 CASSQDSLNEKLFF TGTGCCAGCAGCCAAGATTCTCTTAATGAAAAACTGTTTTTT
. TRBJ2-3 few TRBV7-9 CASSHPVVPDTQYF TGTGCCAGCAGCCACCCGGTTGTCCCAGATACGCAGTATTTT
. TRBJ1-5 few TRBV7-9 CASSYGGANQPQHF TGTGCCAGCAGCTACGGGGGGGCCAATCAGCCCCAGCATTTT
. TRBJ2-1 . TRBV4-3 CASSQDIGASSSYNEQFF TGCGCCAGCAGCCAAGATATTGGTGCATCGAGCTCCTACAATGAGCAGTTCTTC
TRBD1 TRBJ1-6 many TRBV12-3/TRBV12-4 CASSLGGQGDSPLHF TGTGCCAGCAGTTTAGGGGGACAGGGGGATTCACCCCTCCACTTT
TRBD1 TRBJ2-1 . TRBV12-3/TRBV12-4 CASSRPGTGSSYNEQFF TGTGCCAGCAGCCGTCCCGGGACAGGTAGCTCCTACAATGAGCAGTTCTTC
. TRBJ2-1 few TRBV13 CASSVPQGKVGANEQFF TGTGCCAGCAGCGTACCTCAGGGAAAGGTGGGTGCCAATGAGCAGTTCTTC
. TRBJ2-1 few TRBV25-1 CASGAASNEQFF TGTGCCAGCGGGGCGGCAAGCAATGAGCAGTTCTTC
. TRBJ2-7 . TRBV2 CASSATTGLLEQYF TGTGCCAGCAGTGCGACTACCGGACTCCTCGAGCAGTACTTC
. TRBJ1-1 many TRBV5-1 CASSLAVTGSLAFF TGCGCCAGCAGCTTGGCCGTGACCGGCAGCCTAGCTTTCTTT
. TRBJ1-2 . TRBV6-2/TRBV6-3 CASSWTGGLDYGYTF TGTGCCAGCAGTTGGACTGGCGGGTTGGACTATGGCTACACCTTC
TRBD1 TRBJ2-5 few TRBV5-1 CASSLLGQRPGDETQYF TGCGCCAGCAGCTTGTTGGGACAGCGCCCAGGGGATGAGACCCAGTACTTC
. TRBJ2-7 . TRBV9 CASSPAALSYEQYF TGTGCCAGCAGCCCAGCAGCCCTCTCCTACGAGCAGTACTTC
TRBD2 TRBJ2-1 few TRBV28 CASTPGLALYNEQFF TGTGCCAGCACCCCCGGACTAGCGCTCTACAATGAGCAGTTCTTC
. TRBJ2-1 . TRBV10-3 CAISETAEPYNEQFF TGTGCCATCAGTGAAACGGCAGAGCCCTACAATGAGCAGTTCTTC
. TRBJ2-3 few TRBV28 CASRSPDTQYF TGTGCCAGCAGGTCACCCGATACGCAGTATTTT
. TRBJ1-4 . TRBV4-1 CASSQVEGVREKLFF TGCGCCAGCAGCCAAGTAGAGGGCGTAAGGGAAAAACTGTTTTTT
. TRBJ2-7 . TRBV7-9 CASSLTMGRREAGEQYF TGTGCCAGCAGCTTAACCATGGGGAGGAGAGAGGCTGGTGAGCAGTACTTC
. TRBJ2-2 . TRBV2 CASDGTGELFF TGTGCCAGCGACGGAACCGGGGAGCTGTTTTTT
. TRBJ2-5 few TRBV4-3 CASSQDGRGETQYF TGCGCCAGCAGCCAAGACGGCAGGGGAGAGACCCAGTACTTC
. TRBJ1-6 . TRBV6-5 CASSYTWQPLNSPLHF TGTGCCAGCAGTTACACTTGGCAGCCGCTTAATTCACCCCTCCACTTT
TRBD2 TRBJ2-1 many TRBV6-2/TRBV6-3 CASPGGLAGGFRYNEQFF TGTGCCAGCCCCGGTGGTCTAGCGGGAGGCTTCCGTTACAATGAGCAGTTCTTC
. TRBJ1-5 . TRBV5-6 CASSYYDRISNQPQHF TGTGCCAGCAGTTACTACGACAGAATTAGCAATCAGCCCCAGCATTTT
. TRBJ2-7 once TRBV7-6 CASSTTGRGEQYF TGTGCCAGCAGCACAACAGGGAGAGGGGAGCAGTACTTC
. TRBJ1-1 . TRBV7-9 CASSTPGLNTEAFF TGTGCCAGCAGCACGCCGGGACTAAACACTGAAGCTTTCTTT
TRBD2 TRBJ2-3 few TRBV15 CATSKTTSGSIDTQYF TGTGCCACCAGCAAAACGACTAGCGGGAGCATTGATACGCAGTATTTT
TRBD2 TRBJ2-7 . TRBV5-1 CATSGTSGPYEQYF TGCGCCACCTCCGGGACTAGCGGCCCCTACGAGCAGTACTTC
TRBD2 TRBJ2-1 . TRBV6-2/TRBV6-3 CASSYSSGGVIVDNEQFF TGTGCCAGCAGTTACAGTAGCGGGGGGGTAATTGTCGACAATGAGCAGTTCTTC
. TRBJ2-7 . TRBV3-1 CASSRVGGASYEQYF TGTGCCAGCAGCCGTGTTGGGGGGGCCTCCTACGAGCAGTACTTC
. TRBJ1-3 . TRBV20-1 CSARTDRESSGNTIYF TGCAGTGCTAGGACGGACAGAGAAAGCTCTGGAAACACCATATATTTT
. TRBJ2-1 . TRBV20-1 CGGLTYNEQFF TGCGGCGGACTTACCTACAATGAGCAGTTCTTC
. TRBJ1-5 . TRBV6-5 CASSSLGHSNQPQHF TGTGCCAGCAGTTCCCTAGGGCATAGCAATCAGCCCCAGCATTTT
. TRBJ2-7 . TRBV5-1 CASSLASAEQYF TGCGCCAGCAGCTTGGCGTCTGCCGAGCAGTACTTC
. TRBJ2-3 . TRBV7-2 CASKRQSSTDTQYF TGTGCCAGCAAAAGACAATCTAGCACAGATACGCAGTATTTT
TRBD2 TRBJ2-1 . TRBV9 CASSAGLAHYNEQFF TGTGCCAGCAGCGCGGGACTAGCACATTACAATGAGCAGTTCTTC
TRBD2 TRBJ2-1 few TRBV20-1 CSVRAGGPEQFF TGCAGTGTTAGAGCGGGGGGGCCTGAGCAGTTCTTC
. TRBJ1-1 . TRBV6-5 CASSQTPHPAFF TGTGCCAGCAGCCAAACCCCTCACCCAGCTTTCTTT
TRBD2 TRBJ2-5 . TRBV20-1 CSVSLAGSQETQYF TGCAGTGTATCGTTAGCGGGGTCCCAAGAGACCCAGTACTTC
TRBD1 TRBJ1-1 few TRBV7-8 CASSSRNRGLANTEAFF TGTGCCAGCAGCTCCCGGAACAGGGGCCTTGCGAACACTGAAGCTTTCTTT
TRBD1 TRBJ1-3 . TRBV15 CATSRRDRDFGNTIYF TGTGCCACCAGCAGGAGGGACAGGGATTTTGGAAACACCATATATTTT
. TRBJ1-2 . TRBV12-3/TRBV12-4 CASSFGTAHTNGYTF TGTGCCAGCAGTTTTGGGACGGCTCACACAAATGGCTACACCTTC
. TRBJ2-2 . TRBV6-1 CASSPMSAGELFF TGTGCCAGCAGTCCAATGTCTGCCGGGGAGCTGTTTTTT
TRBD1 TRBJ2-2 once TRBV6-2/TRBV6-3 CASSYDVGPRRTGRGGELFF TGTGCCAGCAGTTACGACGTGGGCCCTCGCCGGACAGGAAGAGGCGGGGAGCTGTTTTTT
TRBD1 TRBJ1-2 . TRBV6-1 CASSVGRGDSRFNYGYTF TGTGCCAGCAGTGTAGGACGAGGGGACAGCCGATTTAACTATGGCTACACCTTC
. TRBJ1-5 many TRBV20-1 CSARDRGESNQPQHF TGCAGTGCTAGAGATCGAGGAGAGAGCAATCAGCCCCAGCATTTT
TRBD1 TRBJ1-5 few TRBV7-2 CASSLDRGGNQPQHF TGTGCCAGCAGCCTTGACAGGGGAGGTAATCAGCCCCAGCATTTT
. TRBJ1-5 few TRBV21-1 CASSKTQGKADQPQHF TGTGCCAGCAGCAAGACGCAGGGTAAGGCAGATCAGCCCCAGCATTTT
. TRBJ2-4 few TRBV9 CASSDQVLSRGNIQYF TGTGCCAGCAGCGACCAGGTTCTGAGTCGCGGAAACATTCAGTACTTC
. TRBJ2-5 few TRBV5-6 CASSLAGKNQYF TGTGCCAGCAGCTTGGCAGGAAAAAACCAGTACTTC
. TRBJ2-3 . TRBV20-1 CSARENPTDTQYF TGCAGTGCTAGAGAGAACCCCACAGATACGCAGTATTTT